The clone carrying this T cell receptor (beta chain) was seen only once. Data came from immunoSEQ multiplex PCR; TCRdb stores just in-frame clones and leaves some out. This sample carries roughly 100,000 clones, 75% to 85% of them seen once, and the ten largest clones take around 4.8%. This sample is part of a study of blood T cell repertoires in COVID-19. Across the whole study: From the United States, Italy and Spain came samples of acute and convalescent COVID-19. Sources were T cells, B-cell-depleted T cells, or PBMCs; the material itself was cDNA or gDNA.

Trimming pared 10 bases from V and 8 bases from J, leaving 11 bases between. The CDR3 is 10 amino acids. CDR1 is SNHLY and CDR2 is FYNNEI in the germline V gene. The source is a man in his 60s with acute or convalescent COVID-19. Sequenced: peripheral blood. The rearrangement uses TRBV2 and TRBJ1-2; D may be TRBD1 (5 bases). CDR3: CAIAGQGYTF. The CDR3 DNA is TGTGCCATTGCAGGGCAAGGCTACACCTTC. Variable domain in full (rest from reference TRBV2 and TRBJ1-2): EPEVTQTPSHQVTQMGQEVILRCVPISNHLYFYWYRQILGQKVEFLVSFYNNEISEKSEIFDDQFSVERPDGSNFTLKIRSTKLEDSAMYFCAIAGQGYTFGSGTRLTVV.